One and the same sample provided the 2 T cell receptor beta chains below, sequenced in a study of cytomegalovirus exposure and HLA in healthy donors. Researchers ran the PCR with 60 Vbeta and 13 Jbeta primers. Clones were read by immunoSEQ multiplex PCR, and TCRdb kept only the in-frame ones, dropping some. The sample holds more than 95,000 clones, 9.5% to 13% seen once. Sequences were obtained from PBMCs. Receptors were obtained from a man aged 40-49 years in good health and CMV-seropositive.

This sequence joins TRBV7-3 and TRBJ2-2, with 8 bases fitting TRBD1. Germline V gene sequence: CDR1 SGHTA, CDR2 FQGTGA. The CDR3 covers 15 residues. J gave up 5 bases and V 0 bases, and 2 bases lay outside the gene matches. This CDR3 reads CASSLTRTGTGELFF. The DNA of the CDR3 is TGTGCCAGCAGCTTAACTCGGACAGGGACCGGGGAGCTGTTTTTT. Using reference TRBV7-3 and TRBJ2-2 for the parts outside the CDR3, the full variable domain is GAGVSQTPSNKVTEKGKYVELRCDPISGHTALYWYRQSLGQGPEFLIYFQGTGAADDSGLPNDRFFAVRPEGSVSTLKIQRTERGDSAVYLCASSLTRTGTGELFFGEGSRLTVL.

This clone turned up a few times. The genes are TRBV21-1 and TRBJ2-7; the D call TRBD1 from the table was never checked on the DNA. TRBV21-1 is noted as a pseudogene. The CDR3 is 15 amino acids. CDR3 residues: CASSKEPDIPYEQYF. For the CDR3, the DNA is TGTGCCAGCAGCAAAGAGCCGGACATCCCCTACGAGCAGTACTTC.